Reported below is one T cell receptor beta chain. These data are taken from a study of blood T cell repertoires in COVID-19. The CDR3 runs to 16 residues. V lost 7 bases and J lost 5; bases outside the gene matches: 12. Germline loops: CDR1 MDHEN, CDR2 SYDVKM. Per the authors' pipeline: Reference gene primers were amplified, and this amplification served to estimate nucleated cell counts. The assay was immunoSEQ multiplex PCR, and TCRdb's table has in-frame clones only and misses some. V and J calls and clone size are copied from that table; D and trimming were computed from the DNA. Of a few hundred thousand clones listed, 70% to 90% are singletons.

This sequence joins TRBV28 and TRBJ2-3; TRBD2 aligns across 10 bases. The source of this sequence is a woman in her 50s with acute or convalescent COVID-19. The sequencing sample was made of peripheral blood. DNA of the CDR3: TGTGCCAGCATCGAGGAAGGGACTAGCGTGAAAGATACGCAGTATTTT. Residues: CASIEEGTSVKDTQYF.